Below are 6 T cell receptor beta chains sequenced from a single sample in a study of post-analysis software for immune sequencing data. Built from TCR beta cDNA, the libraries had unique molecular identifiers in them. Each CDR3 protein is one row after TCRdb ran MiXCR on the PCR reads. Here the sample spans roughly 430,000 distinct CDR3 sequences, 30% to 45% being singletons. General study points: TRBV5-6, TRBV5-1 and TRBV20-1 belonged to a set of roughly 5 TRBV segments that were more frequent in patients than controls.

Their antigen targets remain unknown. Sample: blood. The receptors derive from a girl aged 2 to 10 with multiple sclerosis.

This clonotype has at least ten counts. The chain links TRBV6-6 to TRBJ2-7, with TRBD1 matching 7 bases. This CDR3 contains 14 residues. Germline CDR1 reads MNHNY; CDR2 reads SVGAGI (reference sequence). V gave up 2 bases and J gave up 0 bases; unmatched junction bases: 1. The CDR3 region has the DNA TGTGCCAGCAGTTACCGGGACAGCTCCTACGAGCAGTACTTC. It encodes CASSYRDSSYEQYF.

The J gene is TRBJ2-3, the V gene TRBV20-1, with D perhaps being TRBD1 or TRBD2 (5 bases each). The ends were cut back, 6 bases at V and 2 bases at J, with 15 bases in the middle. There are 14 residues in the CDR3. Germline lookup yields CDR1 DFQATT and CDR2 SNEGSKA (reference sequence). Written as DNA, the CDR3 is TGCAGTGCCCCAACCCGGGGACCCACAGATACGCAGTATTTT. Its protein is CSAPTRGPTDTQYF.

On this clonotype: Mismatch with germline at one junction end may stem from a read error. The chain uses TRBV6-6 and TRBJ2-5; D may be TRBD2 (6 bases). The CDR3 length is 13 residues. Germline CDR1 and CDR2: MNHNY and SVGAGI (reference sequence). CDR3: CASGLEEGGTQYF. CDR3 bases: TGCGCCAGCGGATTGGAGGAGGGAGGGACCCAGTACTTC.

This clonotype came up a few times. The rearrangement uses TRBV4-3 and TRBJ2-1; 8 bases align to TRBD2. The trim removed 5 bases at V and 2 bases at J, leaving 8 bases unmatched. In germline, CDR1 is LGHNA, CDR2 YSLEER. This CDR3 contains 16 residues. CDR3 residues: CASSNSAGVPYNEQFF. The CDR3 nucleotides read TGCGCCAGCAGCAACTCAGCGGGAGTCCCCTACAATGAGCAGTTCTTC.

The CDR3: CASSGASGYNEQFF. Here the CDR3 DNA reads TGTGCCAGCAGCGGGGCTAGCGGGTACAATGAGCAGTTCTTC. The chain employs TRBV9 and TRBJ2-1, with 8 bases lining up with TRBD2. Germline loops: CDR1 SGDLS, CDR2 YYNGEE. This CDR3 is 14 amino acids long. V was pared by 3 bases and J by 4 bases, with 3 bases of the junction left unmatched.

The gene calls are TRBV20-1 and TRBJ2-7; D is unresolved. Trimming shortened V by 6 bases and J by 7 bases, and 4 bases separated the two germline ends. The V gene's germline CDR1 is DFQATT and CDR2 SNEGSKA (reference sequence). The CDR3 is made up of 8 amino acids. The CDR3 is CSATEQYF. CDR3 in DNA: TGCAGTGCCACTGAGCAGTACTTC.